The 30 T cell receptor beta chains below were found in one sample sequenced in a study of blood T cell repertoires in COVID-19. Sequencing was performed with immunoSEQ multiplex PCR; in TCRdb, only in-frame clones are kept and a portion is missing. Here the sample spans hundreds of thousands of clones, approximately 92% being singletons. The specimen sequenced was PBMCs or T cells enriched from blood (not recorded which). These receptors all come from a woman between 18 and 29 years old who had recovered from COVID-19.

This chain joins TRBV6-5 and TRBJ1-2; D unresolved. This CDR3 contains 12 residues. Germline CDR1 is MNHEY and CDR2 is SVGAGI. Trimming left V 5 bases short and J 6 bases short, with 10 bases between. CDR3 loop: CASSQALDGYTF. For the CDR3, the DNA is TGTGCCAGCAGTCAGGCGTTGGATGGCTACACCTTC.

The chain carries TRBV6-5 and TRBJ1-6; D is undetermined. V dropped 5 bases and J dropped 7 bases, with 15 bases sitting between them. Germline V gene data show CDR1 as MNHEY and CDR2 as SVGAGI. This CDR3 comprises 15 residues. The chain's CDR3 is CASSRLSNLNSPLHF. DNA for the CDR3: TGTGCCAGCAGTCGTCTTAGTAATTTGAATTCACCCCTCCACTTT.

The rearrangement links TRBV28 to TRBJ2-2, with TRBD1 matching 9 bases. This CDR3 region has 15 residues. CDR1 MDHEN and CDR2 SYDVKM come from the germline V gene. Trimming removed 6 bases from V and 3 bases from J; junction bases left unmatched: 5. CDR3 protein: CASSRGDRDTGELFF. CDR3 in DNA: TGTGCCAGCAGCCGGGGGGACAGGGACACCGGGGAGCTGTTTTTT.

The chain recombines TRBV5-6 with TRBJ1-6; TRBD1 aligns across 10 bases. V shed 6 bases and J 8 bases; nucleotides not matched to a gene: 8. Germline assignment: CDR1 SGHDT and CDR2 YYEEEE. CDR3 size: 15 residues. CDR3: CASTTTGTGDSPLHF. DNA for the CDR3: TGTGCCAGCACAACCACCGGGACAGGGGATTCACCCCTCCACTTT.

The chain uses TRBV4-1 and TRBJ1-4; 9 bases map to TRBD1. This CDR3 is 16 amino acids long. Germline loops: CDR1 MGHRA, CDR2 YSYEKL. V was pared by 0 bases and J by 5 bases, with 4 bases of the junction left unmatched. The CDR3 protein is CASSQEQGAGNEKLFF. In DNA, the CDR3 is TGCGCCAGCAGCCAAGAACAGGGGGCTGGGAATGAAAAACTGTTTTTT.

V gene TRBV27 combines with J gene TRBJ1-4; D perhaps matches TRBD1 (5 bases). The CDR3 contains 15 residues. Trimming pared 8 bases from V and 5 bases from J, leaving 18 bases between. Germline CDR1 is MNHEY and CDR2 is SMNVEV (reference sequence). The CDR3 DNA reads TGTGCCAGCTCTCTTTACGCGGGGGAGAATGAAAAACTGTTTTTT. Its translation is CASSLYAGENEKLFF. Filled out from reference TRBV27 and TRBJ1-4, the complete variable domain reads EAQVTQNPRYLITVTGKKLTVTCSQNMNHEYMSWYRQDPGLGLRQIYYSMNVEVTDKGDVPEGYKVSRKEKRNFPLILESPSPNQTSLYFCASSLYAGENEKLFFGSGTQLSVL.

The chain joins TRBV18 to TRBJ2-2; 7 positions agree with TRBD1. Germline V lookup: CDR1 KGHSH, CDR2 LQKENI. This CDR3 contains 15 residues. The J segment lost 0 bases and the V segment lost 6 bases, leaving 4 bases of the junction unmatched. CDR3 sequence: CASSAGTANTGELFF. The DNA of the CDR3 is TGTGCCAGCTCGGCCGGGACAGCGAACACCGGGGAGCTGTTTTTT. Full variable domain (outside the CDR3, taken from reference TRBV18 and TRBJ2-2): NAGVMQNPRHLVRRRGQEARLRCSPMKGHSHVYWYRQLPEEGLKFMVYLQKENIIDESGMPKERFSAEFPKEGPSILRIQQVVRGDSAAYFCASSAGTANTGELFFGEGSRLTVL.

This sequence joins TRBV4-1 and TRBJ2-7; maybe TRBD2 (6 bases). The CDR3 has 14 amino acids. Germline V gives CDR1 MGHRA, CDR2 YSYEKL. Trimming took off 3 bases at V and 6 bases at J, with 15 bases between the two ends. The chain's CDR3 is CASSQGLDRAEQYF. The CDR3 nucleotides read TGCGCCAGCAGCCAGGGACTTGATCGTGCCGAGCAGTACTTC.

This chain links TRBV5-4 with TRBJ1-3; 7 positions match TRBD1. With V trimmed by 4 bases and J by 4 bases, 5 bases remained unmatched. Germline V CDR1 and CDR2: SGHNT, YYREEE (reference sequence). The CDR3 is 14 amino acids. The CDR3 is CASSAGGHGNTIYF. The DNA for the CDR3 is TGTGCCAGCAGCGCAGGGGGGCACGGAAACACCATATATTTT.

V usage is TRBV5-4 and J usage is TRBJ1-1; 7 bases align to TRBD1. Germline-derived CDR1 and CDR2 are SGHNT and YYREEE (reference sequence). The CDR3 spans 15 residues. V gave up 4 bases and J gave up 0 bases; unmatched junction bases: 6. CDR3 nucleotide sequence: TGTGCCAGCAGCAACCGGGACAGATTGAACACTGAAGCTTTCTTT. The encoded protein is CASSNRDRLNTEAFF.

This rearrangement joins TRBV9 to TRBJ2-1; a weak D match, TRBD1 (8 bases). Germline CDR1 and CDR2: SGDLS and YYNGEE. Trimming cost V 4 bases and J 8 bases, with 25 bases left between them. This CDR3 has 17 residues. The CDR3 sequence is CASSHPAGQGAFDEQFF. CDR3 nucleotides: TGTGCCAGCAGCCATCCAGCGGGGCAGGGGGCGTTTGATGAGCAGTTCTTC. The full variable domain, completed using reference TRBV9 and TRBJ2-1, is DSGVTQTPKHLITATGQRVTLRCSPRSGDLSVYWYQQSLDQGLQFLIQYYNGEERAKGNILERFSAQQFPDLHSELNLSSLELGDSALYFCASSHPAGQGAFDEQFFGPGTRLTVL.

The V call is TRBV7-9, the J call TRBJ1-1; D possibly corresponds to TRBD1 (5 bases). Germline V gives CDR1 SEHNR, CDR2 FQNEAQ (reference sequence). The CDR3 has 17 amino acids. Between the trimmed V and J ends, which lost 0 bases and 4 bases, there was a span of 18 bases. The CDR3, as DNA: TGTGCCAGCAGCTTAGCGTTGGGACTGGGACGGGGCACTGAAGCTTTCTTT. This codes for CASSLALGLGRGTEAFF.

The CDR3 loop reads CASSLILGRGYGYTF. DNA of the CDR3: TGTGCCAGCAGCTTAATCTTGGGTCGCGGCTATGGCTACACCTTC. The genes are TRBV7-6 and TRBJ1-2; D is uncertain. Trimming removed 2 bases from V and 4 bases from J, with 14 bases in between. The V gene's germline CDR1 is SGHVS and CDR2 FNYEAQ. The CDR3 runs to 15 residues.

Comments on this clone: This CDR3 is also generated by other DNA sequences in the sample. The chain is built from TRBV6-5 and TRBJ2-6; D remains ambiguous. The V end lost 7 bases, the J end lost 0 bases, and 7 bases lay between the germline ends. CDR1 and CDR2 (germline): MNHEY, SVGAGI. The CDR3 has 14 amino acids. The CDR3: CASTRGSGANVLTF. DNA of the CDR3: TGTGCCAGCACTCGAGGCTCTGGGGCCAACGTCCTGACTTTC.

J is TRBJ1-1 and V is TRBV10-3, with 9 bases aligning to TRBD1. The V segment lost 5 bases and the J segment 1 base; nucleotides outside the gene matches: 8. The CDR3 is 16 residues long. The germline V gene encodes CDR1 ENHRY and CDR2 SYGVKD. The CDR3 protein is CAISLPPGQGNTEAFF. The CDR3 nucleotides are TGTGCCATCAGTTTACCTCCGGGACAGGGGAACACTGAAGCTTTCTTT.

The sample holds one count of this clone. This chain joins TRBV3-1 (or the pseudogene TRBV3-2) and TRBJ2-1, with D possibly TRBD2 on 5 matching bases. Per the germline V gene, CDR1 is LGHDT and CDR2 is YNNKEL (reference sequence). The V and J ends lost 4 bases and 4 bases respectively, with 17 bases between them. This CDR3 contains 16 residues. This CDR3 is CASSPGPGILYNEQFF. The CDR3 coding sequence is TGTGCCAGCAGCCCCGGCCCGGGAATCCTTTACAATGAGCAGTTCTTC.

CDR3 DNA: TGTGCCAGCAGTCGGACAGGGGCCTACGAGCAGTACTTC. Translated, it gives CASSRTGAYEQYF. The chain couples TRBV27 to TRBJ2-7; 9 bases fit TRBD1. The CDR3 spans 13 residues. V trimming: 5 bases; J trimming: 2 bases; junction bases outside the gene matches: 1. Germline loops: CDR1 MNHEY, CDR2 SMNVEV (reference sequence).

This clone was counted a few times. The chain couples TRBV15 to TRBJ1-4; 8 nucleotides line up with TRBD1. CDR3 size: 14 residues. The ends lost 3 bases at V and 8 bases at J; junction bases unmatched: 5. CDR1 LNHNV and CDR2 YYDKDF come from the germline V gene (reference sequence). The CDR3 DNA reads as TGTGCCACCAGCAGGACAGGGGACGCCGAAAAACTGTTTTTT. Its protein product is CATSRTGDAEKLFF. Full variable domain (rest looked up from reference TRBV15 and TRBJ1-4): DAMVIQNPRYQVTQFGKPVTLSCSQTLNHNVMYWYQQKSSQAPKLLFHYYDKDFNNEADTPDNFQSRRPNTSFCFLDIRSPGLGDTAMYLCATSRTGDAEKLFFGSGTQLSVL.

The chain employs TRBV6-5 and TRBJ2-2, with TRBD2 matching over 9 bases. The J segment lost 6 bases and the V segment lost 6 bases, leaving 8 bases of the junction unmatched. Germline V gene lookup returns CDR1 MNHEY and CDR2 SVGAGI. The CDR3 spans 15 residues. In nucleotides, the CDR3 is TGTGCCAGCAGGGAGGCGGGGGGGGACCCCGGGGAGCTGTTTTTT. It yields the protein CASREAGGDPGELFF.

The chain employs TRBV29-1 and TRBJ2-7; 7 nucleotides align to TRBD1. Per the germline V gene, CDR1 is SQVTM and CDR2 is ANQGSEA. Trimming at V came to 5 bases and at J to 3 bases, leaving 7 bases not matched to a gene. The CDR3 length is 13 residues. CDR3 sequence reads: CSVTQGINYEQYF. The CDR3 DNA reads TGCAGCGTTACACAGGGGATAAACTACGAGCAGTACTTC.

CDR3 sequence reads: CASSEMTGNYGYTF. The DNA for the CDR3 is TGTGCCAGCAGTGAAATGACAGGGAACTATGGCTACACCTTC. The chain combines TRBV6-1 with TRBJ1-2, with 7 bases aligning to TRBD1. This CDR3 region has 14 residues. Losses at the gene ends were 2 bases for V and 2 bases for J; bases not matched to a gene: 2. Germline V gene data show CDR1 as MNHNS and CDR2 as SASEGT.

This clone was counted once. CDR3 DNA: TGTGCCAGCAGTCTCTACTCTAGCGGGGGGAACACCGGGGAGCTGTTTTTT. Encoded protein: CASSLYSSGGNTGELFF. This chain joins TRBV6-2 or TRBV6-3 and TRBJ2-2; 10 nucleotides align to TRBD2. Looked up from germline, CDR1 is MNHEY and CDR2 is SVGEGT. There are 17 residues in the CDR3. V shed 5 bases, J shed 1 base, and the junction held 7 bases outside the gene matches.

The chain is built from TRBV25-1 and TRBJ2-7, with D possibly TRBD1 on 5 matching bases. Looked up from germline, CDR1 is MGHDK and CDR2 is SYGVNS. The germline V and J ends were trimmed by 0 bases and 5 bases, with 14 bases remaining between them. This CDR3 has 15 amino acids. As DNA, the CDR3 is TGTGCCAGCAGTGAATATTGGGGCAGAGGAAACGAGCAGTACTTC. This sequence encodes CASSEYWGRGNEQYF.

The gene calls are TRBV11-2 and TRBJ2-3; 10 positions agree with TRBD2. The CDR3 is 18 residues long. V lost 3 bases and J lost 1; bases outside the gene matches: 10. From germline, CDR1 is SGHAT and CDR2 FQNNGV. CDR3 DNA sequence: TGTGCCAGCAGCTTGAGAGCGGGGGGGCAAGGGGGCACAGATACGCAGTATTTT. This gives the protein CASSLRAGGQGGTDTQYF.

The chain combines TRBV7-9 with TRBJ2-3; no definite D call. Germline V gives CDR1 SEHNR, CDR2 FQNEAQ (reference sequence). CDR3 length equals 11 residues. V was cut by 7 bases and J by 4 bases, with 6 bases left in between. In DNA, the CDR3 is TGTGCCAGCATCCTTGCAGATACGCAGTATTTT. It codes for CASILADTQYF. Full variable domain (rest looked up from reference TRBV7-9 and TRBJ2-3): DTGVSQNPRHKITKRGQNVTFRCDPISEHNRLYWYRQTLGQGPEFLTYFQNEAQLEKSRLLSDRFSAERPKGSFSTLEIQRTEQGDSAMYLCASILADTQYFGPGTRLTVL.

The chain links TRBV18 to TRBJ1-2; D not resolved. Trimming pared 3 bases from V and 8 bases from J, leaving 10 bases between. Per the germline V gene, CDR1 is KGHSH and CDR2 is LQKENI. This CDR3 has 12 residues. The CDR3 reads CASSPPSRGYTF. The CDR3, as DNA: TGTGCCAGCTCACCTCCGTCGCGGGGCTACACCTTC. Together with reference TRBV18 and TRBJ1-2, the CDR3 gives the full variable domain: NAGVMQNPRHLVRRRGQEARLRCSPMKGHSHVYWYRQLPEEGLKFMVYLQKENIIDESGMPKERFSAEFPKEGPSILRIQQVVRGDSAAYFCASSPPSRGYTFGSGTRLTVV.

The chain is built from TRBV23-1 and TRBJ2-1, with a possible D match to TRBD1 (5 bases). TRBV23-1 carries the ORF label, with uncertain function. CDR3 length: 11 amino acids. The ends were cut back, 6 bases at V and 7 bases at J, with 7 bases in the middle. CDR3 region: CASRTVNEQFF. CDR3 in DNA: TGCGCCAGCAGGACAGTTAATGAGCAGTTCTTC.

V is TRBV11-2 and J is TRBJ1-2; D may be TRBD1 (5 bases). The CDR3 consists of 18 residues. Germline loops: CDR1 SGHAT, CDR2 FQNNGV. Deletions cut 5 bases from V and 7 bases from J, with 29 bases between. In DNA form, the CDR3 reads TGTGCCAGCAGCCTTAGTATAGACAGAGGATTAGAGTATTTTGGCTACACCTTC. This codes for CASSLSIDRGLEYFGYTF.

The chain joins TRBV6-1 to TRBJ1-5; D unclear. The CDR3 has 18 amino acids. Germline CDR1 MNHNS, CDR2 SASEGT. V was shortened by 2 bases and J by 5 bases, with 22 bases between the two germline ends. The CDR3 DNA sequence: TGTGCCAGCAGTGAATCCCCCTGGGAGGCCCGTGGGTATCAGCCCCAGCATTTT. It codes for CASSESPWEARGYQPQHF.

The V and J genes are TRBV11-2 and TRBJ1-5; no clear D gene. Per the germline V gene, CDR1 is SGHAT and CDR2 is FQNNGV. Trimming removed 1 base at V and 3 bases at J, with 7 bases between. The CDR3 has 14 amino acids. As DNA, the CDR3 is TGTGCCAGCAGCTTAGCCCCCAACAATCAGCCCCAGCATTTT. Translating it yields CASSLAPNNQPQHF.